These 10 T cell receptor beta chains were all obtained from the same sample, sequenced in a study of T cell responses to AZD1222 COVID-19 vaccine. The repertoire was sequenced with immunoSEQ multiplex PCR; TCRdb's copy has only in-frame clones and lacks some. Found here are 100,000 to 150,000 clones, 80% to 90% of them singletons; the top ten hold roughly a tenth. Material: peripheral blood, obtained on day 0 of AZD1222 vaccination. These receptors all stem from an adult in good health.

Only a few counts were recorded for this clone. The sample contains more than one DNA sequence encoding this CDR3. V and J are TRBV7-2 and TRBJ1-5, with D possibly TRBD1 on 5 matching bases. The CDR3 loop spans 13 amino acids. CDR1 SGHTA and CDR2 FQGNSA come from the germline V gene. Trimming took off 6 bases at V and 1 base at J, with 7 bases between the two ends. The CDR3 DNA reads as TGTGCCAGCAGTCCAGGGAGCAATCAGCCCCAGCATTTT. This sequence encodes CASSPGSNQPQHF.

The chain links TRBV19 to TRBJ1-2, with 7 bases matching TRBD1. The CDR3 sequence is 15 residues long. With V trimmed by 9 bases and J by 8 bases, 18 bases remained unmatched. Germline CDR1 reads LNHDA; CDR2 reads SQIVND (reference sequence). This CDR3 reads CASAKFGGTDMGYTF. DNA of the CDR3: TGTGCCAGCGCAAAGTTCGGAGGGACAGATATGGGCTACACCTTC.

The chain uses TRBV29-1 and TRBJ2-1; the D gene is possibly TRBD2 (6 bases). This CDR3 contains 14 residues. Germline V gene lookup returns CDR1 SQVTM and CDR2 ANQGSEA. V lost 8 bases and J 0 bases, leaving 14 bases between the germline ends. The CDR3 sequence: CSSTGESSYNEQFF. The CDR3 DNA sequence: TGCAGCTCAACGGGGGAAAGCTCCTACAATGAGCAGTTCTTC.

V and J are TRBV6-5 and TRBJ1-1; no definite D call. Germline V CDR1 and CDR2: MNHEY, SVGAGI. The CDR3 length is 11 residues. Trimming took off 8 bases at V and 6 bases at J, with 10 bases between the two ends. CDR3 nucleotide sequence: TGTGCCAGCCAGCGGTTATCTGAAGCTTTCTTT. It translates to CASQRLSEAFF.

The gene calls are TRBV27 and TRBJ1-4; weak D call: TRBD1 (5 bases). The germline CDR1 and CDR2 sequences are MNHEY and SMNVEV (reference sequence). Trimming took 6 bases from V and 4 from J, leaving 12 bases between them. This CDR3 region has 14 residues. The CDR3 DNA reads as TGTGCCAGCAGCGGGGCGGGTTATAATGAAAAACTGTTTTTT. Protein product: CASSGAGYNEKLFF.

The chain employs TRBV6-2 or TRBV6-3 and TRBJ1-1; D is ambiguous. Trimming cost V 4 bases and J 4 bases, with 7 bases left between them. The CDR3 totals 12 residues. Germline loops: CDR1 MNHEY, CDR2 SVGEGT. CDR3 loop: CASSWLGTEAFF. DNA for the CDR3: TGTGCCAGCAGTTGGTTGGGCACTGAAGCTTTCTTT.

V usage is TRBV7-9 and J usage is TRBJ1-4, with TRBD1 matching 11 bases. This CDR3 is 14 amino acids long. V lost 5 bases, J lost 8 bases, and 4 bases stayed unmatched. Germline V gene data show CDR1 as SEHNR and CDR2 as FQNEAQ (reference sequence). The CDR3: CASSPGQGGEKLFF. As DNA, the CDR3 is TGTGCCAGCAGCCCGGGACAGGGGGGAGAAAAACTGTTTTTT.

This chain connects TRBV27 to TRBJ2-1; 8 nucleotides align to TRBD1. The germline V gene has CDR1 MNHEY and CDR2 SMNVEV (reference sequence). V gave up 6 bases and J gave up 5 bases; unmatched junction bases: 6. The CDR3 covers 14 residues. CDR3 region: CASSLGTGHNEQFF. The CDR3 region has the DNA TGTGCCAGCAGCTTGGGGACAGGTCACAATGAGCAGTTCTTC.

V and J are TRBV12-3 or TRBV12-4 and TRBJ1-3, with D unresolved. This CDR3 is 13 amino acids long. Trimming removed 6 bases at V and 0 bases at J, with 6 bases between. Here the CDR3 reads CASRVGSGNTIYF. The CDR3 DNA reads as TGTGCCAGCAGGGTGGGCTCTGGAAACACCATATATTTT.

DNA of the CDR3: TGCGCCAGCAGCTCACGGACAGGGGGAAGAGACGAGCAGTACTTC. It specifies CASSSRTGGRDEQYF. The V gene is TRBV5-1, the J gene TRBJ2-7; 10 bases fit TRBD1. Per the germline V gene, CDR1 is SGHRS and CDR2 is YFSETQ. The CDR3 runs 15 residues. Trimming took 3 bases from V and 5 from J; bases not matched to a gene: 8. The whole variable domain, remainder taken from reference TRBV5-1 and TRBJ2-7, is KAGVTQTPRYLIKTRGQQVTLSCSPISGHRSVSWYQQTPGQGLQFLFEYFSETQRNKGNFPGRFSGRQFSNSRSEMNVSTLELGDSALYLCASSSRTGGRDEQYFGPGTRLTVT.